The 32 T cell receptor beta chains listed next were all sequenced from one sample in a study of response to subunit inactivated influenza vaccine. From the RT-PCR reads, TCRdb called clonotypes with MiXCR, one entry per CDR3 protein. The sample comprises roughly 550,000 distinct CDR3 sequences, around 25% of which are singletons, and 2.5% to 3% rests with the top ten. The same specimen was also included in a second study, on T cells expressing NK-cell markers. That study adds: UMI-tagged 5'RACE template switching yielded the TCR beta cDNA.

The sequenced sample was CD4+ T cells sorted from PBMCs, obtained 11 to 12 days after vaccination. These receptors all stem from a man aged 50 to 60 who received an inactivated influenza vaccine.

The J gene is TRBJ1-6, the V gene TRBV25-1, with TRBD1 matching over 10 bases. J gave up 11 bases and V 6 bases, and 7 bases lay outside the gene matches. From germline, CDR1 is MGHDK and CDR2 SYGVNS. The CDR3 length is 14 residues. The CDR3 DNA follows: TGTGCCAGCAGGGGGACAGGGGAGAGGCCACCCCTCCACTTT. Translation gives CASRGTGERPPLHF.

This chain uses TRBV6-2 or TRBV6-3 with TRBJ2-7, with 10 bases matching TRBD2. This CDR3 spans 14 amino acids. J lost 6 bases, V lost 5 bases, and 7 bases had no gene match. Germline CDR1 and CDR2: MNHEY and SVGEGT. CDR3 in DNA: TGTGCCAGCAGTGGATTAGCGGGGGGTCGCGAGCAGTACTTC. It translates to CASSGLAGGREQYF.

This clonotype was recorded many times. J is TRBJ2-3 and V is TRBV29-1; no definite D call. Deletions cut 4 bases from V and 0 bases from J, with 11 bases between. Germline CDR1 and CDR2: SQVTM and ANQGSEA. The length of the CDR3 is 14 residues. The CDR3 DNA reads TGCAGCGTTGGGCCCAGGTTCAGCACAGATACGCAGTATTTT. Translation: CSVGPRFSTDTQYF.

This chain joins TRBV14 and TRBJ2-3; 9 bases are shared with TRBD2. Germline V gene data show CDR1 as SGHDN and CDR2 as FVKESK. Germline trimming cut 2 bases from V and 9 bases from J; bases unmatched to any gene: 3. This CDR3 is built from 13 residues. Here the CDR3 DNA reads TGTGCCAGCAGCCAACCGAGCGGGGGGACGCAGTATTTT. It encodes CASSQPSGGTQYF.

There are a few counts of this clonotype. The chain combines TRBV5-1 with TRBJ2-7; no reliable D call. In germline, CDR1 is SGHRS, CDR2 YFSETQ. V lost 5 bases, J lost 3 bases, and 15 bases lay in between. This CDR3 comprises 14 residues. CDR3 nucleotide sequence: TGCGCCAGCAGGAACGCGCCCGGATACTACGAGCAGTACTTC. Translating gives CASRNAPGYYEQYF.

CDR3: CASSQANIRTASSYEQYF. The CDR3 DNA is TGTGCCAGCAGCCAAGCTAACATACGGACAGCCAGCTCCTACGAGCAGTACTTC. This chain uses TRBV3-1 with TRBJ2-7; tentatively, D is TRBD1 (6 bases). Germline V CDR1 and CDR2: LGHDT, YNNKEL (reference sequence). The CDR3 totals 18 residues. The V end lost 1 base, the J end lost 0 bases, and 19 bases lay between the germline ends.

V gene TRBV2 combines with J gene TRBJ2-3, with D maybe TRBD2 (6 bases). The CDR3 covers 15 residues. With 8 bases removed from V and 0 bases from J, the gap between germline ends came to 15 bases. The V gene's germline CDR1 is SNHLY and CDR2 FYNNEI. The DNA for the CDR3 is TGTGCCAGCTGCAGGGAAGGGACTAGCACAGATACGCAGTATTTT. It yields the protein CASCREGTSTDTQYF.

In its sample, this clonotype was seen once. The junction shows a germline mismatch at one end, possibly a read error. The CDR3 DNA sequence: TGTGCCAGCGGCTTGACAGACAATGAGCAGTTCTTC. Its translation: CASGLTDNEQFF. The chain employs TRBV11-3 and TRBJ2-1; possible D gene TRBD1, 5 bases. Germline assignment: CDR1 SGHNT and CDR2 YENEEA. CDR3 length equals 12 residues. Full variable domain (outside the CDR3, taken from reference TRBV11-3 and TRBJ2-1): EAGVVQSPRYKIIEKKQPVAFWCNPISGHNTLYWYLQNLGQGPELLIRYENEEAVDDSQLPKDRFSAERLKGVDSTLKIQPAELGDSAVYLCASGLTDNEQFFGPGTRLTVL.

This clonotype was observed at least ten times. The J gene is TRBJ2-7, the V gene TRBV5-1; D is possibly TRBD2 (5 bases). Germline values: CDR1 SGHRS, CDR2 YFSETQ. This CDR3 contains 15 residues. Trimming pared 1 base from V and 0 bases from J, leaving 11 bases between. The CDR3 here is CASSLSGVPSYEQYF. The CDR3 DNA reads as TGCGCCAGCAGCTTGTCCGGGGTACCCTCCTACGAGCAGTACTTC.

For this clonotype: One end of the junction varies from germline; a read error may be responsible. The rearrangement uses TRBV6-1 and TRBJ2-7; D ambiguous. In germline, CDR1 is MNHNS, CDR2 SASEGT. The CDR3 sequence is 10 residues long. CDR3 nucleotide sequence: TGTGCCAGCAGTGAAATAGGCACCTTTTTC. Translation gives CASSEIGTFF.

The chain uses TRBV4-3 and TRBJ2-3; TRBD2 matches at 8 bases. Germline assignment: CDR1 LGHNA and CDR2 YSLEER. V lost 0 bases and J lost 2; bases outside the gene matches: 4. This CDR3 is 16 amino acids long. CDR3 residues: CASSQEPAGDTDTQYF. CDR3 coding DNA: TGCGCCAGCAGCCAAGAACCAGCGGGGGACACAGATACGCAGTATTTT.

The sample holds a few counts of this clonotype. The chain links TRBV7-2 to TRBJ2-4; D uncertain. Germline V gene sequence: CDR1 SGHTA, CDR2 FQGNSA. V lost 5 bases and J lost 4, with 21 bases in between. This CDR3 spans 17 amino acids. The CDR3 loop reads CASSPAAGVNLKNIQYF. CDR3 bases: TGTGCCAGCAGCCCCGCCGCCGGAGTTAATCTAAAAAACATTCAGTACTTC.

Points on this clonotype: Germline and junction disagree at one end, which may indicate a read error. The chain is built from TRBV28 and TRBJ2-7; D uncertain. Germline V gene data show CDR1 as MDHEN and CDR2 as SYDVKM. This CDR3 spans 12 amino acids. The CDR3 bases are TGTGACAGCAGTTTAGGCAGCTACGAGCAGTACTTC. Amino acids: CDSSLGSYEQYF.

The sample holds a few counts of this clonotype. This sequence joins TRBV28 and TRBJ2-5; D gene unclear. CDR1 is MDHEN and CDR2 is SYDVKM in the germline V gene. The CDR3 covers 13 residues. V lost 5 bases to trimming and J lost 0 bases, with 7 bases between them. CDR3 amino acids: CASSVTNQETQYF. The CDR3 DNA reads TGTGCCAGCAGTGTTACAAACCAAGAGACCCAGTACTTC. The full variable domain, with the rest looked up from reference TRBV28 and TRBJ2-5, is DVKVTQSSRYLVKRTGEKVFLECVQDMDHENMFWYRQDPGLGLRLIYFSYDVKMKEKGDIPEGYSVSREKKERFSLILESASTNQTSMYLCASSVTNQETQYFGPGTRLLVL.

J is TRBJ2-2 and V is TRBV7-2; unclear D gene. The length of the CDR3 is 14 residues. Germline CDR1 and CDR2: SGHTA and FQGNSA. V shed 0 bases and J shed 7 bases, with 9 bases lying between them. The CDR3 region has the DNA TGTGCCAGCAGCTTAGCGGTAGGCGGCGGGGAGCTGTTTTTT. This translates into CASSLAVGGGELFF.

V gene TRBV5-6 combines with J gene TRBJ2-7, with a possible D match to TRBD2 (5 bases). The CDR3 totals 14 residues. Deletions cut 1 base from V and 3 bases from J, with 11 bases between. Per the germline V gene, CDR1 is SGHDT and CDR2 is YYEEEE. The CDR3 sequence: CASSLWKGSYEQYF. CDR3 DNA: TGTGCCAGCAGCTTGTGGAAAGGGAGCTACGAGCAGTACTTC.

This clonotype has a handful of counts. The rearrangement links TRBV4-3 to TRBJ2-1; tentative D call: TRBD2 (5 bases). The length of the CDR3 is 16 residues. V lost 0 bases, J lost 9 bases, and 18 bases lay in between. Looked up from germline, CDR1 is LGHNA and CDR2 is YSLEER. The CDR3 DNA reads TGCGCCAGCAGCCAAGATCTTAATCTAGCAAGGACTGAGCAGTTCTTC. It translates to CASSQDLNLARTEQFF.

J is TRBJ2-2 and V is TRBV5-1; 8 positions match TRBD1. Germline V gene lookup returns CDR1 SGHRS and CDR2 YFSETQ. The V and J ends lost 3 bases and 1 base, in that order; junction bases with no gene match: 5. The CDR3 contains 16 residues. In DNA form, the CDR3 reads TGCGCCAGCAGCTCGGGACAGGCCCAGAACACCGGGGAGCTGTTTTTT. Protein product: CASSSGQAQNTGELFF.

The rearrangement joins TRBV12-3 or TRBV12-4 to TRBJ2-2; 9 bases line up with TRBD2. This CDR3 region has 18 residues. The V gene end was trimmed by 7 bases and the J gene end by 0 bases; junction bases not matched to a gene: 12. The CDR3 here is CASILGVAGAPNTGELFF. CDR3 nucleotide sequence: TGTGCCAGCATCTTAGGGGTAGCGGGGGCTCCGAACACCGGGGAGCTGTTTTTT.

V gene TRBV7-8 combines with J gene TRBJ2-7; 12 bases line up with TRBD2. Per germline, CDR1 SGHVS and CDR2 FQNEAQ. J gave up 4 bases and V 3 bases, and 10 bases lay outside the gene matches. CDR3 length: 17 residues. CDR3 nucleotide sequence: TGTGCCAGCAGCTTGTGGGAACGGACTAGCGGGATGTACGAGCAGTACTTC. Translation gives CASSLWERTSGMYEQYF.

This clonotype was seen only a few times. This sequence joins TRBV7-6 and TRBJ2-1, with 10 bases identical to TRBD2. CDR3 length equals 16 residues. Per germline, CDR1 SGHVS and CDR2 FNYEAQ. Losses at the gene ends were 3 bases for V and 1 base for J; bases not matched to a gene: 3. The chain's CDR3 is CASSFFSGRSYNEQFF. In DNA form, the CDR3 reads TGTGCCAGCAGCTTTTTTAGCGGGAGGTCCTACAATGAGCAGTTCTTC.

The chain is built from TRBV9 and TRBJ1-3; D unclear. Germline V gene data show CDR1 as SGDLS and CDR2 as YYNGEE. Trimming took 0 bases from V and 2 from J, leaving 3 bases between them. The length of the CDR3 is 13 residues. The CDR3 here is CASSVGTGNTIYF. The CDR3, as DNA: TGTGCCAGCAGCGTAGGAACTGGAAACACCATATATTTT.

The table lists this clonotype with a few counts. V gene TRBV20-1 combines with J gene TRBJ2-1; 10 bases fit TRBD2. CDR3 size: 15 residues. With V trimmed by 0 bases and J by 7 bases, 6 bases remained unmatched. CDR1 and CDR2 (germline): DFQATT, SNEGSKA (reference sequence). CDR3 sequence: CSARDVAGGWNEQFF. The CDR3 DNA follows: TGCAGTGCTAGAGATGTAGCGGGAGGCTGGAATGAGCAGTTCTTC.

This chain uses TRBV4-3 with TRBJ2-7; no clear D. V lost 2 bases and J 2 bases, leaving 13 bases between the germline ends. Per germline, CDR1 LGHNA and CDR2 YSLEER. The CDR3 runs to 15 residues. Written as DNA, the CDR3 is TGCGCCAGCAGCCAATCACCCACACCCGCCTACGAGCAGTACTTC. It yields the protein CASSQSPTPAYEQYF.

In this sample, this clonotype turned up a few times. The gene calls are TRBV11-2 and TRBJ2-2; D may be TRBD2 (5 bases). The germline gives CDR1 SGHAT, CDR2 FQNNGV. CDR3 length: 15 amino acids. V was shortened by 2 bases and J by 9 bases, with 16 bases between the two germline ends. CDR3 region: CASSLIRGAGRELFF. The CDR3 nucleotides read TGTGCCAGCAGCTTAATACGAGGTGCGGGCCGGGAGCTGTTTTTT.

The rearrangement uses TRBV5-1 and TRBJ2-7; 8 bases are shared with TRBD1. The germline CDR1 and CDR2 sequences are SGHRS and YFSETQ. This CDR3 region has 14 residues. V lost 4 bases to trimming and J lost 1 base; unmatched junction nucleotides: 4. CDR3 DNA: TGCGCCAGCAGCGTAACAGGGGGGTCCTACGAGCAGTACTTC. Translated: CASSVTGGSYEQYF.

This clonotype has a handful of counts. V and J are TRBV12-3 or TRBV12-4 and TRBJ1-5; the D gene is possibly TRBD1 (5 bases). V was pared by 3 bases and J by 11 bases, with 8 bases between. The CDR3 loop spans 11 amino acids. CDR3 residues: CASSFQGAQHF. DNA of the CDR3: TGTGCCAGCAGTTTTCAGGGAGCCCAGCATTTT.

This clonotype was observed a handful of times. The chain employs TRBV4-2 and TRBJ2-1; D assignment may be TRBD1 or TRBD2 (5 bases each). The length of the CDR3 is 16 residues. Per the germline V gene, CDR1 is LGHNA and CDR2 is YNFKEQ. The V and J ends lost 1 base and 3 bases respectively, with 13 bases between them. The DNA of the CDR3 is TGTGCCAGCAGCCAAGCCCCCGGGACGGACTACAATGAGCAGTTCTTC. Translation gives CASSQAPGTDYNEQFF.

The chain's CDR3 is CASSPTYRGMSQYF. The DNA of the CDR3 is TGTGCCAGCAGTCCAACCTACAGGGGTATGTCACAGTACTTC. V gene TRBV6-1 combines with J gene TRBJ2-7, with 7 positions matching TRBD1. This CDR3 is 14 amino acids long. The germline V gene has CDR1 MNHNS and CDR2 SASEGT. V was pared by 5 bases and J by 10 bases, with 14 bases of the junction left unmatched.

The V and J genes are TRBV7-8 and TRBJ2-2; the D gene is possibly TRBD1 (6 bases). The CDR3 runs 16 residues. V lost 3 bases and J 6 bases, leaving 17 bases between the germline ends. Germline V CDR1 and CDR2: SGHVS, FQNEAQ. DNA of the CDR3: TGTGCCAGCAGCTTTCGGGACACCCGTAGGGCCGGGGAGCTGTTTTTT. Its translation: CASSFRDTRRAGELFF.

The chain is built from TRBV7-9 and TRBJ1-6; the D is unclear. The CDR3 is 14 residues long. The germline V and J ends were trimmed by 4 bases and 10 bases, with 14 bases remaining between them. Per the germline V gene, CDR1 is SEHNR and CDR2 is FQNEAQ (reference sequence). This CDR3 reads CASSYSGGHSPLHF. As DNA, the CDR3 is TGTGCCAGCAGCTACTCAGGAGGGCACTCACCCCTCCACTTT.

The V gene is TRBV20-1, the J gene TRBJ2-7; D ambiguous. The CDR3 is 11 amino acids. Germline lookup yields CDR1 DFQATT and CDR2 SNEGSKA (reference sequence). The V gene lost 5 bases and the J gene lost 4 bases, with 9 bases spanning the gap. CDR3 in DNA: TGCAGTGCTCAGTCAGAATACGAGCAGTACTTC. It yields the protein CSAQSEYEQYF.